This T cell receptor beta chain was captured by sequencing in a study of monozygotic twins with inflammatory bowel disease. Worth noting for this clonotype: Its cognate antigen is unknown.

From its re-call of the 5' RACE reads, TCRdb lists each CDR3 protein once, without DNA. Reported are approximately 400,000 distinct CDR3 sequences; the ten largest clones contain around 2.3%. Overall study results and limits: Clonotype overlap with others was lower in IBD patients than in healthy twins, a difference that was greatest with disease activity.

Germline assignment: CDR1 SQVTM and CDR2 ANQGSEA. CDR3 length equals 12 residues. The gene calls are TRBV29-1 and TRBJ2-5. This sequence originates from a human donor with ulcerative colitis or Crohn's disease, or a healthy co-twin of an affected twin (not recorded which). Input material: blood. CDR3 sequence: CSVGGFAETQYF.